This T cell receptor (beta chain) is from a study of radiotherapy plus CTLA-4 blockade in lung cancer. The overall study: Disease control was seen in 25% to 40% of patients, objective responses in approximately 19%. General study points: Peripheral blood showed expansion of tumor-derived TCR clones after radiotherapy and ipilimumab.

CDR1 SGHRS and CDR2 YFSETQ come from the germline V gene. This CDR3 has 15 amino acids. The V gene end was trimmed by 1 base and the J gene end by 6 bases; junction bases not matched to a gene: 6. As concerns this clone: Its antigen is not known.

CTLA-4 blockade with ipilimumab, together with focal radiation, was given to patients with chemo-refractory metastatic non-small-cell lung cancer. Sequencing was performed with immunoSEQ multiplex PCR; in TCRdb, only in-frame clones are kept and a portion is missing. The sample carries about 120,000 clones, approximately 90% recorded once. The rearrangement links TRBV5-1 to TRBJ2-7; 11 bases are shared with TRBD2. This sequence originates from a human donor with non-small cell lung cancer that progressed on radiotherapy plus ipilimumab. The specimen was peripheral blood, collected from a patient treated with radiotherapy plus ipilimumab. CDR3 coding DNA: TGCGCCAGCAGCTTGTTGTCTAGCGGGAGGTTCGAGCAGTACTTC. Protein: CASSLLSSGRFEQYF.